This T cell receptor (beta chain) was sequenced for a study of blood T cell repertoires in COVID-19. Across the study: The analysed material was cDNA or gDNA that came from T cells, B-cell-depleted T cells, or PBMCs.

Here immunoSEQ multiplex PCR was the method, and the copy in TCRdb shows in-frame clones only, minus some. Of about 400,000 clones in the sample, 85% to 90% were seen once. CDR1 and CDR2 (germline): MGHRA, YSYEKL. The V gene end was trimmed by 1 base and the J gene end by 5 bases; junction bases not matched to a gene: 1. The CDR3 covers 15 residues. The sequence was obtained from a human donor in a cohort sampled during active COVID-19. This chain uses TRBV4-1 with TRBJ2-1, with 11 bases identical to TRBD2. The sequencing sample was made of peripheral blood. Written as DNA, the CDR3 is TGCGCCAGCAGCCAAGTAGCGGGGGGGGACAATGAGCAGTTCTTC. It encodes CASSQVAGGDNEQFF.